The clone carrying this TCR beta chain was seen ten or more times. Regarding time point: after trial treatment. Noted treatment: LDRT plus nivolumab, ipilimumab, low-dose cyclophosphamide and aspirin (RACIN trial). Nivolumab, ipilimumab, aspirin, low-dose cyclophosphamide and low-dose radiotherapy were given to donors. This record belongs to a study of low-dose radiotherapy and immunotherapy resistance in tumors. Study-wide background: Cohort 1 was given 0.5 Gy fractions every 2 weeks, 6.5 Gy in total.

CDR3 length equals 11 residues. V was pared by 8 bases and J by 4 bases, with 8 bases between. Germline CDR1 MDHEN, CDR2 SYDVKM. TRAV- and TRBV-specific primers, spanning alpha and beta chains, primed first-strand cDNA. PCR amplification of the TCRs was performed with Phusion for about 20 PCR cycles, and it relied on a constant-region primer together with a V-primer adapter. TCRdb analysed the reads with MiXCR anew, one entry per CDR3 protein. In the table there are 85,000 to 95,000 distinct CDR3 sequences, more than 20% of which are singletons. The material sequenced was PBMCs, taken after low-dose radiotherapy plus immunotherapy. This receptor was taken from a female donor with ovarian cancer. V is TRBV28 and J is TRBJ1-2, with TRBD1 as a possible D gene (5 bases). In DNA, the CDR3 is TGTGCCAGCGGGACTCTCTATGGCTACACCTTC. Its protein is CASGTLYGYTF.